Below are 24 T cell receptor beta chains sequenced from a single sample in a study of response to subunit inactivated influenza vaccine. Via MiXCR, TCRdb re-called the RT-PCR reads, giving one row per CDR3 protein. In the table there are approximately 730,000 distinct CDR3 sequences, approximately 13% of which are singletons. The sequencing here drew on PBMCs from blood, taken less than 15 days before vaccination. The source of these receptors is a middle-aged man who received an inactivated influenza vaccine.

The chain couples TRBV28 to TRBJ1-1; D may be TRBD1 (6 bases). The germline V and J ends were trimmed by 8 bases and 6 bases, with 16 bases remaining between them. Per germline, CDR1 MDHEN and CDR2 SYDVKM. The CDR3 loop spans 13 amino acids. CDR3 sequence: CASLGGARPEAFF. The CDR3 DNA reads as TGTGCCAGCCTGGGGGGGGCCAGGCCTGAAGCTTTCTTT.

The chain recombines TRBV7-6 with TRBJ2-3; no reliable D call. Germline lookup yields CDR1 SGHVS and CDR2 FNYEAQ. This CDR3 contains 15 residues. Trimming pared 8 bases from V and 5 bases from J, leaving 20 bases between. The CDR3 protein is CASSLSTLNGDTQYF. The CDR3 DNA follows: TGTGCCAGCTCGCTTAGCACCCTAAACGGAGATACGCAGTATTTT.

This clonotype has a handful of counts. Here the CDR3 DNA reads TGTGCCAGCAGCCCTTTTGGGCTGGGAGCCTACGAGCAGTACTTC. Protein sequence: CASSPFGLGAYEQYF. J is TRBJ2-7 and V is TRBV4-2; maybe TRBD2 (5 bases). Trimming stripped 4 bases from V and 2 bases from J, with 15 bases between. Per germline, CDR1 LGHNA and CDR2 YNFKEQ. CDR3 length equals 15 residues.

This clonotype was counted at least ten times. This chain links TRBV6-1 with TRBJ1-4; D may be TRBD1 (5 bases). Germline lookup yields CDR1 MNHNS and CDR2 SASEGT. Trimming pared 6 bases from V and 8 bases from J, leaving 22 bases between. The CDR3 loop spans 16 amino acids. The CDR3 nucleotides are TGTGCCAGCAGAGAGGAGGGGACTCCGGAGGAGGAAAAACTGTTTTTT. Encoded protein: CASREEGTPEEEKLFF.

The chain employs TRBV12-3 or TRBV12-4 and TRBJ1-6; D is uncertain. This CDR3 comprises 15 residues. Trimming shortened V by 6 bases and J by 8 bases, and 17 bases separated the two germline ends. Here the CDR3 DNA reads TGTGCCAGCAGACCCCCCCGGGGTTTTTATTCACCCCTCCACTTT. Its protein product is CASRPPRGFYSPLHF.

This clonotype was counted ten times or more. V and J are TRBV5-1 and TRBJ2-1; 8 bases match TRBD1. Germline assignment: CDR1 SGHRS and CDR2 YFSETQ. J was trimmed by 6 bases and V by 3 bases; bases with no gene match: 11. This CDR3 spans 16 amino acids. CDR3 DNA: TGCGCCAGCAGCTCCGAGTTCGGACAGGGAGTCAATGAGCAGTTCTTC. It is translated as CASSSEFGQGVNEQFF.

The sample holds a few counts of this clonotype. The chain combines TRBV10-2 with TRBJ2-1, with 9 bases identical to TRBD2. This CDR3 region has 16 residues. Looked up from germline, CDR1 is WSHSY and CDR2 is SAAADI. Trimming took 6 bases from V and 8 from J; bases not matched to a gene: 14. The CDR3 spells CASRAAQRGARDEQFF. CDR3 nucleotides: TGCGCCAGCAGGGCCGCCCAGCGGGGGGCAAGGGATGAGCAGTTCTTC.

This clonotype was counted between two and nine times. The CDR3 reads CASSSIAGGTNEQFF. As DNA, the CDR3 is TGTGCCAGCAGCTCAATAGCGGGGGGGACCAATGAGCAGTTCTTC. The gene calls are TRBV7-9 and TRBJ2-1; 11 bases are a match to TRBD2. The CDR3 contains 15 residues. CDR1 is SEHNR and CDR2 is FQNEAQ in the germline V gene (reference sequence). Trimming at V came to 4 bases and at J to 6 bases, leaving 5 bases not matched to a gene.

The genes are TRBV7-9 and TRBJ1-5, with 7 nucleotides matching TRBD1. Germline-derived CDR1 and CDR2 are SEHNR and FQNEAQ (reference sequence). This CDR3 region has 14 residues. With V trimmed by 2 bases and J by 6 bases, 4 bases remained unmatched. In nucleotides, the CDR3 is TGTGCCAGCAGCTTAAAGGGGGCAGGTCAGCCCCAGCATTTT. Its translation is CASSLKGAGQPQHF. Full variable domain (outside the CDR3, taken from reference TRBV7-9 and TRBJ1-5): DTGVSQNPRHKITKRGQNVTFRCDPISEHNRLYWYRQTLGQGPEFLTYFQNEAQLEKSRLLSDRFSAERPKGSFSTLEIQRTEQGDSAMYLCASSLKGAGQPQHFGDGTRLSIL.

V is TRBV20-1 and J is TRBJ2-1, with 10 bases fitting TRBD2. The germline gives CDR1 DFQATT, CDR2 SNEGSKA (reference sequence). V trimming: 0 bases; J trimming: 0 bases; junction bases outside the gene matches: 8. The CDR3 totals 18 residues. CDR3 nucleotide sequence: TGCAGTGCTAGAGATCTTTTTAGCGGGAGGCACTCCTACAATGAGCAGTTCTTC. Protein: CSARDLFSGRHSYNEQFF.

V and J are TRBV7-9 and TRBJ2-3; D remains unclear. The CDR3 is 12 residues long. The germline V gene encodes CDR1 SEHNR and CDR2 FQNEAQ (reference sequence). The ends were cut back, 11 bases at V and 1 base at J, with 10 bases in the middle. The CDR3 protein is CAGGGGTDTQYF. CDR3 in DNA: TGTGCCGGCGGTGGGGGCACAGATACGCAGTATTTT.

The chain joins TRBV20-1 to TRBJ2-7; either TRBD1 or TRBD2 may fit D (5 bases each). Germline V gene lookup returns CDR1 DFQATT and CDR2 SNEGSKA (reference sequence). CDR3 size: 16 residues. V was cut by 0 bases and J by 5 bases, with 20 bases left in between. CDR3 DNA: TGCAGTGCTAGAGATCTCGGGGCAGGGATCGACAACGAGCAGTACTTC. It is translated as CSARDLGAGIDNEQYF.

At least ten counts were recorded for this clonotype. The V and J genes are TRBV4-2 and TRBJ1-1; D is ambiguous. Germline V gene data show CDR1 as LGHNA and CDR2 as YNFKEQ. The CDR3 runs to 14 residues. Trimming removed 1 base at V and 1 base at J, with 7 bases between. The DNA for the CDR3 is TGTGCCAGCAGCCAAGTGTCCAGGAACACTGAAGCTTTCTTT. Protein sequence: CASSQVSRNTEAFF.

The chain employs TRBV6-1 and TRBJ2-1; 10 bases line up with TRBD2. The trim removed 10 bases at V and 2 bases at J, leaving 5 bases unmatched. CDR1 is MNHNS, CDR2 SASEGT, per germline. This CDR3 is 14 amino acids long. The CDR3 region is CATLAGGTYNEQFF. DNA for the CDR3: TGTGCCACCTTAGCGGGGGGCACCTACAATGAGCAGTTCTTC.

This clonotype was recorded a few times. V usage is TRBV7-2 and J usage is TRBJ1-5, with D hard to call. With 4 bases removed from V and 7 bases from J, the gap between germline ends came to 11 bases. Germline CDR1 and CDR2: SGHTA and FQGNSA. This CDR3 spans 13 amino acids. This chain's CDR3 is CASSSWGGQPQHF. CDR3 nucleotides: TGTGCCAGCAGCTCATGGGGTGGACAGCCCCAGCATTTT. The full variable domain, completed using reference TRBV7-2 and TRBJ1-5, is GAGVSQSPSNKVTEKGKDVELRCDPISGHTALYWYRQSLGQGLEFLIYFQGNSAPDKSGLPSDRFSAERTGGSVSTLTIQRTQQEDSAVYLCASSSWGGQPQHFGDGTRLSIL.

This clonotype was detected only a few times. The chain joins TRBV29-1 to TRBJ2-2; 10 bases are shared with TRBD2. CDR1 is SQVTM and CDR2 is ANQGSEA in the germline V gene. The trim removed 4 bases at V and 6 bases at J, leaving 17 bases unmatched. This CDR3 is 18 amino acids long. This CDR3 is CSVAPRFGAGGPSGELFF. The CDR3 DNA is TGCAGCGTTGCCCCCCGATTCGGAGCGGGAGGGCCTTCCGGGGAGCTGTTTTTT.

This clonotype has a handful of counts. J is TRBJ2-2 and V is TRBV6-1; D is undetermined. There are 16 residues in the CDR3. Germline CDR1 is MNHNS and CDR2 is SASEGT. The germline V and J ends were trimmed by 7 bases and 4 bases, with 19 bases remaining between them. Here the CDR3 DNA reads TGTGCCAGCAAGAATGGTGGCAGTTTAATCACCGGGGAGCTGTTTTTT. Residues: CASKNGGSLITGELFF.

The chain couples TRBV12-3 or TRBV12-4 to TRBJ2-2, with D perhaps TRBD1 or TRBD2 (5 bases each). The CDR3 length is 15 residues. Trimming shortened V by 5 bases and J by 4 bases, and 14 bases separated the two germline ends. The CDR3 sequence is CASSGTVFATGELFF. The DNA for the CDR3 is TGTGCCAGCAGTGGGACGGTTTTCGCCACCGGGGAGCTGTTTTTT.

The chain links TRBV7-2 to TRBJ2-1; 8 bases are shared with TRBD2. The CDR3 sequence is 16 residues long. In germline, CDR1 is SGHTA, CDR2 FQGNSA. V lost 5 bases, J lost 3 bases, and 9 bases stayed unmatched. For the CDR3, the DNA is TGTGCCAGCAGCCGTCGCGGGGGGCGGAGCTACAATGAGCAGTTCTTC. This encodes CASSRRGGRSYNEQFF.

Ten or more counts support this clonotype. The chain joins TRBV9 to TRBJ1-1; maybe TRBD1 (5 bases). Trimming took off 4 bases at V and 6 bases at J, with 16 bases between the two ends. This CDR3 region has 14 residues. The germline V gene encodes CDR1 SGDLS and CDR2 YYNGEE. CDR3 residues: CASSPRDNGAEAFF. CDR3 nucleotides: TGTGCCAGCAGCCCCAGGGATAATGGGGCTGAAGCTTTCTTT.

This chain connects TRBV28 to TRBJ2-1, with 11 nucleotides matching TRBD2. Looked up from germline, CDR1 is MDHEN and CDR2 is SYDVKM. The CDR3 runs 16 residues. Trimming at V came to 3 bases and at J to 3 bases, leaving 4 bases not matched to a gene. CDR3 amino acids: CASSLTSGEGYNEQFF. In nucleotides, the CDR3 is TGTGCCAGCAGTTTGACTAGCGGGGAAGGCTACAATGAGCAGTTCTTC.

This clonotype has only a few counts. This chain connects TRBV15 to TRBJ2-5, with D perhaps TRBD1 (6 bases). V lost 4 bases, J lost 1 base, and 16 bases lay in between. In germline, CDR1 is LNHNV, CDR2 YYDKDF (reference sequence). This CDR3 comprises 16 residues. CDR3 nucleotides: TGTGCCACCAGCATAGGAGGAGGACAGCTCCAAGAGACCCAGTACTTC. This codes for CATSIGGGQLQETQYF. The whole variable domain, remainder taken from reference TRBV15 and TRBJ2-5, is DAMVIQNPRYQVTQFGKPVTLSCSQTLNHNVMYWYQQKSSQAPKLLFHYYDKDFNNEADTPDNFQSRRPNTSFCFLDIRSPGLGDTAMYLCATSIGGGQLQETQYFGPGTRLLVL.

In its sample, this clonotype was seen many times. The chain recombines TRBV20-1 with TRBJ2-3; D is ambiguous. With 6 bases removed from V and 0 bases from J, the gap between germline ends came to 10 bases. Per germline, CDR1 DFQATT and CDR2 SNEGSKA (reference sequence). This CDR3 spans 13 amino acids. The CDR3, as DNA: TGCAGTGCCGAAGTCTCTAGCACAGATACGCAGTATTTT. It yields the protein CSAEVSSTDTQYF.

This clonotype showed up many times. This rearrangement joins TRBV29-1 to TRBJ2-3; a possible D gene is TRBD2 (5 bases). Germline CDR1 SQVTM, CDR2 ANQGSEA. The CDR3 spans 14 residues. V was pared by 0 bases and J by 4 bases, with 11 bases between. The CDR3, as DNA: TGCAGCGTTGAAGAGGCGCGGGTAGCAGATACGCAGTATTTT. Encoded protein: CSVEEARVADTQYF.